This section outlines one T cell receptor beta chain sequence together with its context. The sample comes from a study of early stage breast cancer tumors. Sequencing was performed with immunoSEQ multiplex PCR; in TCRdb, only in-frame clones are kept and a portion is missing. This table holds roughly 20,000 clones, 65% to 85% found once. This CDR3 comprises 14 residues. Trimming took 6 bases from V and 7 from J, leaving 18 bases between them. Looked up from germline, CDR1 is KGHSH and CDR2 is LQKENI. The chain recombines TRBV18 with TRBJ2-5; D perhaps matches TRBD2 (5 bases). Input material: blood. The clonotype originates from a person aged 65-85 years with breast cancer. The CDR3 spells CASSPGPGEGTQYF. The CDR3 DNA is TGTGCCAGCTCCCCGGGTCCCGGAGAGGGGACCCAGTACTTC.